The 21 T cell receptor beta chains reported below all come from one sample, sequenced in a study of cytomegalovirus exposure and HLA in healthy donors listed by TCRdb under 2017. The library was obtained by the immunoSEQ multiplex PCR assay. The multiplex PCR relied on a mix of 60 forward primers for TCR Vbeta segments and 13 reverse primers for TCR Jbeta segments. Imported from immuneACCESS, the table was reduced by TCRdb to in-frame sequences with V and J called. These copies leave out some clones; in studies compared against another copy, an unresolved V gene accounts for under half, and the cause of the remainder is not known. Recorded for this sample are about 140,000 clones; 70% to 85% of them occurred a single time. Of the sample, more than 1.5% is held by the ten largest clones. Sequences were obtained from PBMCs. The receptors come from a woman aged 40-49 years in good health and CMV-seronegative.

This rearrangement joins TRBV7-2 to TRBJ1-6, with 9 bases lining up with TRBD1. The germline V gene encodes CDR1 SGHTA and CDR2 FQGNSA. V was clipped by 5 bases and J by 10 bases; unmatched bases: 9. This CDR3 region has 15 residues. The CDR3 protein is CASSPGQGTRSPLHF. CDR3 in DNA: TGTGCCAGCAGCCCAGGACAGGGGACCAGGTCACCCCTCCACTTT.

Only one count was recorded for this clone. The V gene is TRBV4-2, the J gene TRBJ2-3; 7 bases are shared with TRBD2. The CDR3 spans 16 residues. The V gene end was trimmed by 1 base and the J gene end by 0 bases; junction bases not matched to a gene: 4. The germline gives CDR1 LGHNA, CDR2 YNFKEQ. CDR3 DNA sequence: TGTGCCAGCAGCCAAGGGGAAGCGGGGAGCACAGATACGCAGTATTTT. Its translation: CASSQGEAGSTDTQYF.

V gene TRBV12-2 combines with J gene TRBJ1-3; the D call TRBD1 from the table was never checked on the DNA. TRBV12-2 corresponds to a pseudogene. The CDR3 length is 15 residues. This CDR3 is CASRFKTVSGNTIYF. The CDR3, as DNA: TGTGCAAGTCGCTTTAAGACAGTCTCTGGAAACACCATATATTTT.

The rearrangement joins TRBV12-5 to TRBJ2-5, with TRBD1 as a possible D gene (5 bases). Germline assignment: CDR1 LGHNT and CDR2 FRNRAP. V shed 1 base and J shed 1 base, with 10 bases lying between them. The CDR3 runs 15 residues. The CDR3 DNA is TGTGCTAGTGGTTTGGGACAGCGCGTCCAAGAGACCCAGTACTTC. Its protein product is CASGLGQRVQETQYF.

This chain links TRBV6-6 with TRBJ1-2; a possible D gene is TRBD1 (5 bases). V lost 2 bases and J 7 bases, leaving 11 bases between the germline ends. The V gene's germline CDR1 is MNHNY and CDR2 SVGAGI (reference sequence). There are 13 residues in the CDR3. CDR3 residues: CASSYGQGGGYTF. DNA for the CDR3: TGTGCCAGCAGTTACGGGCAGGGAGGTGGCTACACCTTC.

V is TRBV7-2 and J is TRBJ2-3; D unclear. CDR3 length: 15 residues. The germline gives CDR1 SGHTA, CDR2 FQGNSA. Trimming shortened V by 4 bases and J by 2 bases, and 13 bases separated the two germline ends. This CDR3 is CASSSYSINTDTQYF. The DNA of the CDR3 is TGTGCCAGCAGCTCTTACTCTATTAACACAGATACGCAGTATTTT. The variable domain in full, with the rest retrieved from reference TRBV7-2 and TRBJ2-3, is GAGVSQSPSNKVTEKGKDVELRCDPISGHTALYWYRQSLGQGLEFLIYFQGNSAPDKSGLPSDRFSAERTGGSVSTLTIQRTQQEDSAVYLCASSSYSINTDTQYFGPGTRLTVL.

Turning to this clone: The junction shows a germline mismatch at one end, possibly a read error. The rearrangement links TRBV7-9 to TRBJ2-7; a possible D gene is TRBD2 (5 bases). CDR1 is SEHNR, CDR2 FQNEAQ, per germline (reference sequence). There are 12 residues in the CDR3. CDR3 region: CSSSLGGYEQYF. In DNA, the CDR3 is TGTTCCAGCAGCTTAGGAGGCTACGAGCAGTACTTC.

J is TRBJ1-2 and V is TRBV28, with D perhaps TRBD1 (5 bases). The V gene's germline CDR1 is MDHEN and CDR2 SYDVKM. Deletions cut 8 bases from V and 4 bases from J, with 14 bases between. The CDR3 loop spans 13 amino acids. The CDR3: CASQTRTIYGYTF. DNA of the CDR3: TGTGCCAGCCAGACGCGGACAATCTATGGCTACACCTTC.

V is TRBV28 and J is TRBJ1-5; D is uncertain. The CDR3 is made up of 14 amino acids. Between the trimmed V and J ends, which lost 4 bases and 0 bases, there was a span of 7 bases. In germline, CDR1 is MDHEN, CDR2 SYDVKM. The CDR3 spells CASSYGVSNQPQHF. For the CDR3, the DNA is TGTGCCAGCAGTTACGGGGTTAGCAATCAGCCCCAGCATTTT.

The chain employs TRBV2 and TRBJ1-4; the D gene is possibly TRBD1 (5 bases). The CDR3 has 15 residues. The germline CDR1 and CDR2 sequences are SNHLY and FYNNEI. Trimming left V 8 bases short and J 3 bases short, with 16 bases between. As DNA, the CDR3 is TGTGCCAGCGGGGCCTTTGGGGTACCTAATGAAAAACTGTTTTTT. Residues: CASGAFGVPNEKLFF.

This chain's CDR3 is CASSDPRSSTGELFF. CDR3 nucleotide sequence: TGTGCCAGCAGTGATCCTAGGAGTTCCACCGGGGAGCTGTTTTTT. The J gene is TRBJ2-2, the V gene TRBV25-1; D is undetermined. This CDR3 spans 15 amino acids. Between the trimmed V and J ends, which lost 3 bases and 4 bases, there was a span of 12 bases. Germline V gene sequence: CDR1 MGHDK, CDR2 SYGVNS. Based on the CDR3 plus reference TRBV25-1 and TRBJ2-2, the full variable domain is EADIYQTPRYLVIGTGKKITLECSQTMGHDKMYWYQQDPGMELHLIHYSYGVNSTEKGDLSSESTVSRIRTEHFPLTLESARPSHTSQYLCASSDPRSSTGELFFGEGSRLTVL.

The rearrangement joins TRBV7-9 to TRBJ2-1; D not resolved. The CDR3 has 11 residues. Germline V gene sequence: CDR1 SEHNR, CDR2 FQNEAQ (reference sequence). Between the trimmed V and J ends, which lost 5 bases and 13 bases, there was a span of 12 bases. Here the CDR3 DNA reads TGTGCCAGCAGCCTACCGGTCGAACAGTTCTTC. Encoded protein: CASSLPVEQFF.

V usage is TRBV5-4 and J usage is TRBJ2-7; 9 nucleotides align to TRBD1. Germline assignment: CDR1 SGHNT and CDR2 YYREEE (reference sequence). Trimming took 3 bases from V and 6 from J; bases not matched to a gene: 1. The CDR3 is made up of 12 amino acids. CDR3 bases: TGTGCCAGCAGCTGGGGACAGGGCGAGCAGTACTTC. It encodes CASSWGQGEQYF.

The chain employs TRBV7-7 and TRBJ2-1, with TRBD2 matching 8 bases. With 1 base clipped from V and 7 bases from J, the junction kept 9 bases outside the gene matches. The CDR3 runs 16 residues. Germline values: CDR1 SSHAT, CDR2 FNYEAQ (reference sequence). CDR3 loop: CASSLGPREGRNEQFF. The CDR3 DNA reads TGTGCCAGCAGCTTAGGCCCCCGGGAGGGAAGAAATGAGCAGTTCTTC.

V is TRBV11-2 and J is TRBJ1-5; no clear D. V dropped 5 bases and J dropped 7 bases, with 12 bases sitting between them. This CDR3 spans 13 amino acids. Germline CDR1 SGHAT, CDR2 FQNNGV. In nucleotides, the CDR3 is TGTGCCAGCAGCCCAAATCGGCGGCAGCCCCAGCATTTT. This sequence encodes CASSPNRRQPQHF.

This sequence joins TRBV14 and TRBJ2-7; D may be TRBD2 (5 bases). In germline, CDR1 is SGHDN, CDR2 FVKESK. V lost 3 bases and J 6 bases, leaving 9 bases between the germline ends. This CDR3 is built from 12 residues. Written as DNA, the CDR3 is TGTGCCAGCAGCCATACTAGGCGCGAGCAGTACTTC. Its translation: CASSHTRREQYF.

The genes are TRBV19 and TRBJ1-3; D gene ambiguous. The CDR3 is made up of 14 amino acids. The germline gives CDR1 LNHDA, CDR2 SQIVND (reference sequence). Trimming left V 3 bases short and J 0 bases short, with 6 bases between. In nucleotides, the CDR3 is TGTGCCAGTAGTATCCGGTCCTCTGGAAACACCATATATTTT. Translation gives CASSIRSSGNTIYF.

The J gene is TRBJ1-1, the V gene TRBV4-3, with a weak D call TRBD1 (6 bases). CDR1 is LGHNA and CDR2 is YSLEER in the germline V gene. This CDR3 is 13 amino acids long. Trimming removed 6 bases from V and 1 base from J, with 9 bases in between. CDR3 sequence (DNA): TGCGCCAGCAGTCCGACAGGGAACACTGAAGCTTTCTTT. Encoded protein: CASSPTGNTEAFF.

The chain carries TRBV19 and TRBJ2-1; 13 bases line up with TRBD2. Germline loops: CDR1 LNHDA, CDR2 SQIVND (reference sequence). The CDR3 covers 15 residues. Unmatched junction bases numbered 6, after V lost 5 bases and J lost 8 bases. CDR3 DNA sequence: TGTGCCAGTAGTTTGACTAGCGGGAGGATTTATGAGCAGTTCTTC. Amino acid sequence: CASSLTSGRIYEQFF.

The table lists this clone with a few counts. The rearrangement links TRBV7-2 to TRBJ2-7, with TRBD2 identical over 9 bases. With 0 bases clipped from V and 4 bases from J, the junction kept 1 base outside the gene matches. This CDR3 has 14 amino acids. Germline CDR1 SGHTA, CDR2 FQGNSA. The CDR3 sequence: CASSLASGSYEQYF. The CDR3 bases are TGTGCCAGCAGCTTAGCTAGCGGGAGTTACGAGCAGTACTTC. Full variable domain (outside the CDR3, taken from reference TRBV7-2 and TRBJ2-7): GAGVSQSPSNKVTEKGKDVELRCDPISGHTALYWYRQSLGQGLEFLIYFQGNSAPDKSGLPSDRFSAERTGGSVSTLTIQRTQQEDSAVYLCASSLASGSYEQYFGPGTRLTVT.

CDR3 bases: TGTGCCAGTAGCTCCGGGACTAGCACAGATACGCAGTATTTT. This sequence encodes CASSSGTSTDTQYF. The V gene is TRBV19, the J gene TRBJ2-3; D is possibly TRBD2 (6 bases). The CDR3 consists of 14 residues. In germline, CDR1 is LNHDA, CDR2 SQIVND (reference sequence). With 6 bases removed from V and 0 bases from J, the gap between germline ends came to 10 bases.